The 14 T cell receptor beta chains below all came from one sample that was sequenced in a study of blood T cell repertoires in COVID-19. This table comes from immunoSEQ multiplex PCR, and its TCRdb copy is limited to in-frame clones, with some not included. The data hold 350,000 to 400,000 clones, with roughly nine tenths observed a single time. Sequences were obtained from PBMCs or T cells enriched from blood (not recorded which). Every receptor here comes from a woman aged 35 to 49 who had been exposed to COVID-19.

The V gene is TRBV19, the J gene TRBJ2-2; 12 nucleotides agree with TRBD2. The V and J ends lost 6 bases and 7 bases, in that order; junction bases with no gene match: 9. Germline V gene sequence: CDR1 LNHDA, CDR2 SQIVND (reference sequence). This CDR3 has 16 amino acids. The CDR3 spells CASSPRLAGVSGELFF. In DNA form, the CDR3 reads TGTGCCAGTAGCCCGAGACTAGCGGGAGTCAGCGGGGAGCTGTTTTTT.

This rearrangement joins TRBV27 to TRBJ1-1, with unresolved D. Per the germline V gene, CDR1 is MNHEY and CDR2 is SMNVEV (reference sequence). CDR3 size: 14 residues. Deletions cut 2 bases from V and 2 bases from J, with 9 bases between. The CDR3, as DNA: TGTGCCAGCAGTTTACTCTTCGGTAACACTGAAGCTTTCTTT. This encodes CASSLLFGNTEAFF.

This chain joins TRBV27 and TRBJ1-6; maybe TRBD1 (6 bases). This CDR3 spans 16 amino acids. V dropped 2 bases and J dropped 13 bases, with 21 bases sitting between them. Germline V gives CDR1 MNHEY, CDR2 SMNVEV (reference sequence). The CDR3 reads CASSLGFSRGGSPLHF. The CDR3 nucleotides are TGTGCCAGCAGTTTAGGTTTTAGCAGGGGTGGTTCCCCCCTCCACTTT.

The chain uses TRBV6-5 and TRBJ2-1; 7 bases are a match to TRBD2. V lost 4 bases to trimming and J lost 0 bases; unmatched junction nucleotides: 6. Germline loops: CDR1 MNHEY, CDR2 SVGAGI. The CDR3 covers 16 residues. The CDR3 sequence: CASSSGLAVSYNEQFF. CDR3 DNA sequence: TGTGCCAGCAGTTCGGGGCTAGCGGTCTCCTACAATGAGCAGTTCTTC.

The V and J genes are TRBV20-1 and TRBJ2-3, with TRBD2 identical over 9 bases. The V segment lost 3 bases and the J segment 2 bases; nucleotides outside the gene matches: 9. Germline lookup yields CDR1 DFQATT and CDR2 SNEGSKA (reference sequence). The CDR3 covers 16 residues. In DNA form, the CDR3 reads TGCAGTGCTAGTGGTCCTAGCGGGGATTTCACAGATACGCAGTATTTT. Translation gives CSASGPSGDFTDTQYF.

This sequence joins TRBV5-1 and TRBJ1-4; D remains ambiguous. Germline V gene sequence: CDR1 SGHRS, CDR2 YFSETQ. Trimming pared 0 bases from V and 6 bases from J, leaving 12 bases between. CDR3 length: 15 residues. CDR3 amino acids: CASSLVAGGDEKLFF. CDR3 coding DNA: TGCGCCAGCAGCTTGGTGGCGGGTGGGGATGAAAAACTGTTTTTT.

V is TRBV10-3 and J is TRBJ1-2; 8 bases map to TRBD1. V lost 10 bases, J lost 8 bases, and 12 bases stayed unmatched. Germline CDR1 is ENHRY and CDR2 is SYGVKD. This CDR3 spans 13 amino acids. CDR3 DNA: TGTGCCACCGAACAGGGGGTAACTAAGGGCTACACCTTC. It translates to CATEQGVTKGYTF.

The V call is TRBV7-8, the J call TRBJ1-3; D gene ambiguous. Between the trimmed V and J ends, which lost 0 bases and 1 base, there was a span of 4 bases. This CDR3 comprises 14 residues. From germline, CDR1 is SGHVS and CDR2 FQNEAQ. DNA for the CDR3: TGTGCCAGCAGCTTAGCGCGTTCTGGAAACACCATATATTTT. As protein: CASSLARSGNTIYF.

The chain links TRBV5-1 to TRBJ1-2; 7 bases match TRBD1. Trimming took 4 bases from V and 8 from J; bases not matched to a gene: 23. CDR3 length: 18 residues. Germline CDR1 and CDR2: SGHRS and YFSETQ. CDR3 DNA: TGCGCCAGCAGCCCGGGGCAGGGGGGAAAGGAGGGAGCCGGCGGCTACACCTTC. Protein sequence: CASSPGQGGKEGAGGYTF.

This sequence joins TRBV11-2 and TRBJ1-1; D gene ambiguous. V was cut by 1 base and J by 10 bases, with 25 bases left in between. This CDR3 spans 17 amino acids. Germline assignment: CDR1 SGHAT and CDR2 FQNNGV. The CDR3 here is CASSLGAGDRWENGAFF. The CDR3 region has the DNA TGTGCCAGCAGCTTAGGGGCCGGGGATAGGTGGGAAAATGGAGCTTTCTTT.

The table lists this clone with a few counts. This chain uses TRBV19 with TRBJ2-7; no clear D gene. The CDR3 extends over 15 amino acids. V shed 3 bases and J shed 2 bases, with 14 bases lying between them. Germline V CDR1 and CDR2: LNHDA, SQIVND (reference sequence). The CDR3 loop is CASSIFHGTAYEQYF. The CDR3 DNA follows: TGTGCCAGTAGTATTTTCCATGGCACAGCCTACGAGCAGTACTTC.

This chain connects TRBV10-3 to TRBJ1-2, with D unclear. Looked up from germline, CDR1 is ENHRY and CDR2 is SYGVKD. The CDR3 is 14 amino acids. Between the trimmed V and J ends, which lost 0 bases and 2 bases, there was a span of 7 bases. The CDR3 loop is CAISESGRNYGYTF. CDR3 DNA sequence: TGTGCCATCAGTGAGTCGGGCCGAAACTATGGCTACACCTTC.

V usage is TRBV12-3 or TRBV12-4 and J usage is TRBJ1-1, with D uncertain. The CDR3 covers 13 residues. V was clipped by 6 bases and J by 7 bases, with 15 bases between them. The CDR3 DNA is TGTGCCAGCAGCTTCGGCGCGGTCGGTGAAGCTTTCTTT. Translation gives CASSFGAVGEAFF.

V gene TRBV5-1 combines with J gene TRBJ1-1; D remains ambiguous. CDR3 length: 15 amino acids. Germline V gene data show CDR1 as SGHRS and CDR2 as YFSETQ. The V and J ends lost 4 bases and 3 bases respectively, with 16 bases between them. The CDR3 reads CASSPEGRRDTEAFF. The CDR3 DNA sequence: TGCGCCAGCAGCCCGGAGGGTAGACGGGACACTGAAGCTTTCTTT. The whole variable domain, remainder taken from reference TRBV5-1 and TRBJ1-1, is KAGVTQTPRYLIKTRGQQVTLSCSPISGHRSVSWYQQTPGQGLQFLFEYFSETQRNKGNFPGRFSGRQFSNSRSEMNVSTLELGDSALYLCASSPEGRRDTEAFFGQGTRLTVV.